This paragraph reports one T cell receptor (beta chain). The data derive from a study of blood T cell repertoires in COVID-19. The CDR3 has 13 residues. With 2 bases removed from V and 12 bases from J, the gap between germline ends came to 19 bases. Germline V gives CDR1 GTSNPN, CDR2 SVGIG (reference sequence). Original data processing: Nucleated cell number was recorded as an estimate derived from reference gene primer amplification. Method: immunoSEQ multiplex PCR; TCRdb's copy keeps in-frame clones and lacks some. V, J and clone size reflect that table, while D and trimming were determined from the DNA. The data show around 36,000 clones, with approximately 78% seen just once and roughly two fifths held by the top ten.

The chain carries TRBV30 and TRBJ2-5, with a weak D call TRBD2 (6 bases). The TCR sequence derives from a man aged 80 or over with active or convalescent COVID-19. The specimen was peripheral blood. CDR3 sequence: CAWSPGPPWEEYF. CDR3 in DNA: TGTGCCTGGAGTCCTGGGCCGCCATGGGAGGAGTACTTC.